This T cell receptor (beta chain) emerged from a study of blood T cell repertoires in COVID-19. CDR3 size: 15 residues. V lost 6 bases and J lost 0; bases outside the gene matches: 4. Germline loops: CDR1 MNHNY, CDR2 SVGAGI (reference sequence). Libraries were prepared by immunoSEQ multiplex PCR; TCRdb keeps only in-frame clonotypes and omits some of them. The sample lists under 110,000 clones, under 90% occurring once. The chain employs TRBV6-6 and TRBJ1-4; 7 nucleotides match TRBD1. The source material was peripheral blood. This receptor was identified in a woman in her sixties or seventies with acute or convalescent COVID-19. This CDR3 reads CASSRDSPTNEKLFF. The CDR3 region has the DNA TGTGCCAGCAGCAGGGACAGTCCAACTAATGAAAAACTGTTTTTT.